These 24 T cell receptor beta chains share one sample of origin, sequenced in a study of blood T cell repertoires in COVID-19. Libraries were prepared by immunoSEQ multiplex PCR; TCRdb keeps only in-frame clonotypes and omits some of them. The table shows 200,000 to 250,000 clones, with approximately 84% occurring only once. Source material: peripheral blood. These receptors were collected from a woman older than 75 with COVID-19, enrolled during active disease.

The table lists this clone with a few counts. The chain couples TRBV5-1 to TRBJ1-2, with D uncertain. V lost 0 bases and J 4 bases, leaving 10 bases between the germline ends. This CDR3 comprises 14 residues. CDR1 is SGHRS, CDR2 YFSETQ, per germline. CDR3 DNA: TGCGCCAGCAGCTTGGGCTCAGATGGCTATGGCTACACCTTC. Translated: CASSLGSDGYGYTF.

CDR3 in DNA: TGTGCCAGCAGCAGGACTAGCGGGGGGGCTCGGTACAATGAGCAGTTCTTC. Amino acids: CASSRTSGGARYNEQFF. This chain uses TRBV7-8 with TRBJ2-1; 15 bases are shared with TRBD2. The CDR3 loop spans 17 amino acids. Germline-derived CDR1 and CDR2 are SGHVS and FQNEAQ. With 5 bases clipped from V and 4 bases from J, the junction kept 6 bases outside the gene matches.

The chain joins TRBV6-1 to TRBJ2-1, with D perhaps TRBD2 (6 bases). Per germline, CDR1 MNHNS and CDR2 SASEGT. This CDR3 has 15 amino acids. The V end was cut by 0 bases, the J end by 6 bases, with 12 bases between. The CDR3 is CASSEAGGRANEQFF. The CDR3 nucleotides are TGTGCCAGCAGTGAAGCGGGGGGTCGAGCCAATGAGCAGTTCTTC.

The gene calls are TRBV5-1 and TRBJ2-1; TRBD2 agrees at 14 bases. V shed 3 bases and J 7 bases; nucleotides not matched to a gene: 3. CDR3 length equals 15 residues. The germline CDR1 and CDR2 sequences are SGHRS and YFSETQ. The CDR3 nucleotides are TGCGCCAGCAGCTATGGACTAGCGGGGGGAAATGAGCAGTTCTTC. Its protein product is CASSYGLAGGNEQFF.

The rearrangement uses TRBV9 and TRBJ1-3, with D possibly matching TRBD1 (6 bases). Germline CDR1 reads SGDLS; CDR2 reads YYNGEE. The V gene lost 3 bases and the J gene lost 1 base, with 20 bases spanning the gap. The CDR3 is made up of 18 amino acids. CDR3 sequence: CASSAGALTGRSGNTIYF. As DNA, the CDR3 is TGTGCCAGCAGCGCAGGGGCCCTCACAGGCCGATCTGGAAACACCATATATTTT. Full variable domain (rest looked up from reference TRBV9 and TRBJ1-3): DSGVTQTPKHLITATGQRVTLRCSPRSGDLSVYWYQQSLDQGLQFLIQYYNGEERAKGNILERFSAQQFPDLHSELNLSSLELGDSALYFCASSAGALTGRSGNTIYFGEGSWLTVV.

This clone turned up a few times. V gene TRBV7-9 combines with J gene TRBJ2-7; D ambiguous. The V end was cut by 5 bases, the J end by 0 bases, with 20 bases between. Looked up from germline, CDR1 is SEHNR and CDR2 is FQNEAQ (reference sequence). The CDR3 sequence is 17 residues long. The CDR3 region has the DNA TGTGCCAGCAGCCCCCGACCAGGCTTTCCAGGCTCCTACGAGCAGTACTTC. Its translation: CASSPRPGFPGSYEQYF.

The V gene is TRBV2, the J gene TRBJ1-5; perhaps TRBD1 as D (5 bases). Between the trimmed V and J ends, which lost 1 base and 7 bases, there was a span of 11 bases. CDR1 and CDR2 (germline): SNHLY, FYNNEI. This CDR3 region has 14 residues. The CDR3 DNA is TGTGCCAGCAGTGAAGTAACAGGATTACAGCCCCAGCATTTT. It is translated as CASSEVTGLQPQHF.

The rearrangement uses TRBV28 and TRBJ1-2; D gene uncertain. The CDR3 is 10 amino acids. The germline CDR1 and CDR2 sequences are MDHEN and SYDVKM. Trimming left V 5 bases short and J 5 bases short, with 3 bases between. Written as DNA, the CDR3 is TGTGCCAGCAGTCTATATGGCTACACCTTC. Protein product: CASSLYGYTF.

The chain joins TRBV5-1 to TRBJ1-3, with D unresolved. This CDR3 is built from 14 residues. V lost 0 bases, J lost 3 bases, and 7 bases lay in between. Germline loops: CDR1 SGHRS, CDR2 YFSETQ. The CDR3: CASSLDQVGNTIYF. CDR3 coding DNA: TGCGCCAGCAGCTTGGATCAGGTTGGAAACACCATATATTTT.

The table lists this clone with a count of one. The rearrangement uses TRBV18 and TRBJ2-5, with D hard to call. The germline V and J ends were trimmed by 2 bases and 0 bases, with 7 bases remaining between them. Germline V gene data show CDR1 as KGHSH and CDR2 as LQKENI. This CDR3 region has 14 residues. CDR3 sequence reads: CASSPYRNQETQYF. The DNA for the CDR3 is TGTGCCAGCTCACCATACAGAAACCAAGAGACCCAGTACTTC.

The V and J genes are TRBV28 and TRBJ2-3; 11 nucleotides match TRBD2. Per the germline V gene, CDR1 is MDHEN and CDR2 is SYDVKM. This CDR3 spans 13 amino acids. The junction had 3 bases not matched to a gene; V was cut back by 5 bases and J by 8 bases. The CDR3 protein is CASSRLAGSTQYF. CDR3 DNA sequence: TGTGCCAGCAGTCGACTAGCGGGGTCTACGCAGTATTTT.

This clone was seen a single time. V and J are TRBV19 and TRBJ1-2, with D possibly being TRBD1 (6 bases). The germline gives CDR1 LNHDA, CDR2 SQIVND (reference sequence). CDR3 length: 12 amino acids. V lost 9 bases to trimming and J lost 4 bases, with 12 bases between them. In DNA form, the CDR3 reads TGTGCCAGAGGGGGGGGGAGCTATGGCTACACCTTC. Translating gives CARGGGSYGYTF.

The chain carries TRBV19 and TRBJ2-3; 7 nucleotides agree with TRBD1. The V and J ends lost 4 bases and 5 bases, in that order; junction bases with no gene match: 6. The CDR3 covers 14 residues. Germline assignment: CDR1 LNHDA and CDR2 SQIVND (reference sequence). The CDR3 nucleotides are TGTGCCAGTAGTACGGACAGGACCGTAGATACGCAGTATTTT. Translation gives CASSTDRTVDTQYF.

The chain links TRBV2 to TRBJ2-2; D unclear. The CDR3 has 13 residues. From germline, CDR1 is SNHLY and CDR2 FYNNEI. The ends were cut back, 2 bases at V and 4 bases at J, with 5 bases in the middle. This CDR3 is CASSEYVTGELFF. CDR3 coding DNA: TGTGCCAGCAGTGAATATGTCACCGGGGAGCTGTTTTTT.

The V gene is TRBV5-1, the J gene TRBJ1-3; no definite D call. Germline CDR1 and CDR2: SGHRS and YFSETQ. Trimming stripped 4 bases from V and 2 bases from J, with 7 bases between. The CDR3 sequence is 13 residues long. CDR3 in DNA: TGCGCCAGCAGCCCAGAGGCTGGAAACACCATATATTTT. Translating it yields CASSPEAGNTIYF.

The chain recombines TRBV7-9 with TRBJ1-1, with unresolved D. From germline, CDR1 is SEHNR and CDR2 FQNEAQ (reference sequence). The CDR3 totals 14 residues. V lost 10 bases to trimming and J lost 0 bases, with 15 bases between them. The CDR3 loop reads CATEFIGMNTEAFF. CDR3 coding DNA: TGTGCCACCGAGTTTATTGGTATGAACACTGAAGCTTTCTTT. The full variable domain, its missing parts supplied by reference TRBV7-9 and TRBJ1-1, is DTGVSQNPRHKITKRGQNVTFRCDPISEHNRLYWYRQTLGQGPEFLTYFQNEAQLEKSRLLSDRFSAERPKGSFSTLEIQRTEQGDSAMYLCATEFIGMNTEAFFGQGTRLTVV.

The chain recombines TRBV2 with TRBJ1-5; D unclear. V gave up 0 bases and J gave up 4 bases, with 4 bases separating them. CDR1 is SNHLY, CDR2 FYNNEI, per germline. The CDR3 totals 13 residues. The CDR3 sequence is CASSEAANQPQHF. CDR3 DNA: TGTGCCAGCAGTGAAGCGGCAAATCAGCCCCAGCATTTT.

A word on this clone: Its ends do not fully match the called genes, so a read error is possible. V and J are TRBV15 and TRBJ1-4, with TRBD1 as a possible D gene (6 bases). CDR1 LNHNV and CDR2 YYDKDF come from the germline V gene (reference sequence). There are 16 residues in the CDR3. The CDR3 bases are TGTGCCACCAGCGGAGACAGGCTGGAAACTAATGAAAAACTGTTTTTT. This translates into CATSGDRLETNEKLFF.

Concerning this clone: In the same sample, other DNA sequences code for this CDR3. The gene calls are TRBV7-9 and TRBJ2-2, with no clear D. V lost 5 bases to trimming and J lost 4 bases, with 11 bases between them. Per the germline V gene, CDR1 is SEHNR and CDR2 is FQNEAQ (reference sequence). The CDR3 has 14 amino acids. DNA of the CDR3: TGTGCCAGCAGCCCCTCGGGTGGCACCGGGGAGCTGTTTTTT. It translates to CASSPSGGTGELFF. Full variable domain (outside the CDR3, taken from reference TRBV7-9 and TRBJ2-2): DTGVSQNPRHKITKRGQNVTFRCDPISEHNRLYWYRQTLGQGPEFLTYFQNEAQLEKSRLLSDRFSAERPKGSFSTLEIQRTEQGDSAMYLCASSPSGGTGELFFGEGSRLTVL.

V gene TRBV2 combines with J gene TRBJ1-2, with a tentative D call TRBD1 (5 bases). Trimming cost V 6 bases and J 0 bases, with 14 bases left between them. This CDR3 is 15 amino acids long. CDR1 and CDR2 from the germline V gene are SNHLY and FYNNEI. The CDR3 sequence: CASSAGRGTNYGYTF. The CDR3 nucleotides read TGTGCCAGCAGCGCCGGAAGGGGAACTAACTATGGCTACACCTTC.

V usage is TRBV9 and J usage is TRBJ2-7; TRBD1 aligns across 12 bases. The CDR3 has 15 residues. In germline, CDR1 is SGDLS, CDR2 YYNGEE. V dropped 4 bases and J dropped 6; count of bases not matched to a gene: 8. The CDR3 DNA is TGTGCCAGCAGCCCCACCGGGACAGGGGGCAGCGAGCAGTACTTC. Its translation: CASSPTGTGGSEQYF.

The chain carries TRBV7-2 and TRBJ1-5; D may be TRBD1 (5 bases). The CDR3 is 16 residues long. Between the trimmed V and J ends, which lost 0 bases and 0 bases, there was a span of 9 bases. Germline V CDR1 and CDR2: SGHTA, FQGNSA. Here the CDR3 reads CASSLAGTNSNQPQHF. The CDR3 bases are TGTGCCAGCAGCTTAGCAGGGACTAATAGCAATCAGCCCCAGCATTTT.

This clone turned up a few times. The V gene is TRBV15, the J gene TRBJ2-1, with 7 bases fitting TRBD2. The CDR3 sequence is 14 residues long. V lost 4 bases to trimming and J lost 10 bases; unmatched junction nucleotides: 10. CDR1 and CDR2 from the germline V gene are LNHNV and YYDKDF (reference sequence). CDR3 residues: CATSTPTSVREQFF. DNA for the CDR3: TGTGCCACCAGCACCCCCACTAGCGTCCGGGAGCAGTTCTTC.

The chain is built from TRBV5-8 and TRBJ1-5, with D possibly matching TRBD1 (5 bases). Germline-derived CDR1 and CDR2 are SGHTS and YDEGEE. V was shortened by 3 bases and J by 2 bases, with 9 bases between the two germline ends. The CDR3 is 14 residues long. CDR3 residues: CASSYRSRNQPQHF. CDR3 coding DNA: TGTGCCAGCAGCTACAGGTCCCGCAATCAGCCCCAGCATTTT.